This TCR beta chain stems from a study of blood T cell repertoires in COVID-19. Trimming left V 4 bases short and J 5 bases short, with 20 bases between. The CDR3 is made up of 16 amino acids. Germline lookup yields CDR1 SGHAT and CDR2 FQNNGV. This table comes from immunoSEQ multiplex PCR, and its TCRdb copy is limited to in-frame clones, with some not included. The repertoire consists of over 250,000 clones, with around 90% occurring once and the leading ten covering around 10%. This sequence originates from a woman younger than 35 who had recovered from COVID-19. The chain employs TRBV11-2 and TRBJ1-2; a possible D gene is TRBD1 (6 bases). Sequenced material: PBMCs or T cells enriched from blood (not recorded which). This chain's CDR3 is CASSSLTGTFMYGYTF. The CDR3 DNA is TGTGCCAGCAGCTCCCTCACAGGGACCTTCATGTATGGCTACACCTTC.